A selection of T cell receptor beta chains follows, all from one sample in a study of persistence of HIV-infected CD4 T cells. Their antigen targets remain unknown. Method: immunoSEQ multiplex PCR; TCRdb's copy keeps in-frame clones and lacks some. This table holds approximately 46,000 clones, 75% to 90% found once. The sample was CD4+ T cells sorted from PBMCs after roughly 18-hour stimulation, taken from a patient who received antiretroviral therapy. These receptors were taken from an adult woman with HIV who was CMV-seropositive. Each CDR3 is given with its conserved first and last residue.

>TRBV18|TRBJ2-2
CASSPLQGRNTGELFF
>TRBV11-3|TRBJ2-3
CASSDPIGGRVRPDTDTQYF
>TRBV7-3|TRBJ1-1
CASRLGPMNTEAFF
>TRBV10-1|TRBJ2-5
CASSELTSQETQYF
>TRBV7-9|TRBJ2-5
CASSLGSGGAQETQYF
>TRBV7-8|TRBJ2-7
CASSDERTGSYEQYF
>TRBV19|TRBJ1-5
CASRPGNSNQPQHF
>TRBV3-1/TRBV3-2|TRBJ2-2
CASSQGSGGTNTGELFF
>TRBV7-6|TRBJ2-5
CASSLAVLGGGETQYF
>TRBV2|TRBJ2-1
CASTQGSRGNEQFF
>TRBV6-6|TRBJ2-7
CASSPTGTSGEQYF
>TRBV10-3|TRBJ2-5
CAISAGQTKETQYF
>TRBV7-3|TRBJ2-1
CASSSGVEQFF
>TRBV14|TRBJ2-3
CASGTLTGDKGQYF
>TRBV4-1|TRBJ2-6
CASSLLPGANVLTF
>TRBV7-3|TRBJ2-5
CASSDSSWETQYF
>TRBV5-1|TRBJ1-6
CASSLGTAYNSPLHF
>TRBV27|TRBJ1-1
CASSFRWNTEAFF
>TRBV5-5|TRBJ1-5
CASSGGLDDYQPQHF
>TRBV7-2|TRBJ1-1
CASNQGVGWTEAFF
>TRBV6-2/TRBV6-3|TRBJ1-1
CASRRGGTEAFF
>TRBV7-9|TRBJ2-7
CASSLAGVLYEQYF
>TRBV30|TRBJ1-1
CAWRGQFTEAFF
>TRBV7-2|TRBJ1-4
CASSLLGQGAGANEKLFF
>TRBV7-6|TRBJ1-6
CASSLSNNSPLHF
>TRBV7-9|TRBJ1-3
CASSLSMDASGNTIYF
>TRBV19|TRBJ1-1
CASTDRRNTEAFF
>TRBV5-6|TRBJ2-3
CASSLNELFGTDTQYF
>TRBV5-5|TRBJ2-5
CASSLGLSGAGGETQYF
>TRBV5-4|TRBJ1-2
CASSPAWGAFNYGYTF
>TRBV24-1|TRBJ2-2
CATSDSDREWGGELFF
>TRBV10-3|TRBJ2-2
CAISAIAANTGELFF
>TRBV14|TRBJ1-1
CASSDGPKRENTEAFF
>TRBV18|TRBJ2-1
CASSPLLLASTYEQFF
>TRBV6-5|TRBJ1-5
CASSYSSQGNQPQHF
>TRBV7-8|TRBJ2-3
CASSPQTDTQYF
>TRBV24-1|TRBJ1-1
CATYSDEAFF
>TRBV29-1|TRBJ2-4
CSGGQRGDIQYF
>TRBV7-6|TRBJ1-2
CASSLEATGAYGYTF
>TRBV11-1|TRBJ2-2
CASSIRDRNTGELFF
>TRBV6-1|TRBJ1-2
CASSEAGTGNYGYTF
>TRBV13|TRBJ2-5
CASSHGAVSETQYF
>TRBV5-1|TRBJ2-5
CASSSPSGLAGKETQYF
>TRBV3-1/TRBV3-2|TRBJ1-2
CASSQDSQGNYGYTF
>TRBV6-2/TRBV6-3|TRBJ2-6
CASSSQGPGANVLTF
>TRBV2|TRBJ1-1
CASRSAGGWVNTEAFF
>TRBV29-1|TRBJ1-4
CSVEEGGILGEKLFF
>TRBV28|TRBJ2-7
CASSRRDRLAVSPEQYF
>TRBV14|TRBJ1-1
CASSLNTEAFF
>TRBV29-1|TRBJ2-3
CSVESSTDTQYF
>TRBV7-2|TRBJ2-3
CASSLSSGGNTDTQYF
>TRBV2|TRBJ1-2
CASSVTDYGYTF
>TRBV11-2|TRBJ2-7
CASSLDSPPAGGISHEQYF